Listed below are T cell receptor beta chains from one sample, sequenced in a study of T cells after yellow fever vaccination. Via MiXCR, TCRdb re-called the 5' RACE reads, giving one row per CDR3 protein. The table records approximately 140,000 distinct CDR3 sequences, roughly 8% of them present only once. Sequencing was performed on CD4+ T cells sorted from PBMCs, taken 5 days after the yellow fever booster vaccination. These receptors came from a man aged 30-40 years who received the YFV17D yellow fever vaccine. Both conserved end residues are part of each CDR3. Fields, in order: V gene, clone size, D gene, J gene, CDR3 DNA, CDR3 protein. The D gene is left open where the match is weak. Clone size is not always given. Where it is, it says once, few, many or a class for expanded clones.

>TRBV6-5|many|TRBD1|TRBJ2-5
TGTGCCAGCAGTTACGCCGGGACAGGTGGGACCCAGTACTTC
CASSYAGTGGTQYF
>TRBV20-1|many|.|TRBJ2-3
TGCAGTGCTAGAGATACGAGGGGGGGTAAGGATACGCAGTATTTT
CSARDTRGGKDTQYF
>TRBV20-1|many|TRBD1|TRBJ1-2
TGCAGTGCTAAGGCCTCCCAGGGGGCCGCCGGCTATGGCTACACCTTC
CSAKASQGAAGYGYTF
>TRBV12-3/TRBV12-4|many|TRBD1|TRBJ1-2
TGTGCCAGCAAATCAGGGACAGGTTCCGTCTATGGCTACACCTTC
CASKSGTGSVYGYTF
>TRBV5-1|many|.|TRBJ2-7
TGCGCCAGCAGCTTGGACCAACGCGAGCAGTACTTC
CASSLDQREQYF
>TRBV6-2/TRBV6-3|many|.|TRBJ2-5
TGTGCCAGTGAGACTAGGCAAGAGACCCAGTACTTC
CASETRQETQYF
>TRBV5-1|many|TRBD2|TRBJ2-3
TGCGCCAGCAGTCCAGGACTAGCGGAGAGCACAGATACGCAGTATTTT
CASSPGLAESTDTQYF
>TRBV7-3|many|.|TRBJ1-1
TGTGCCAGCAGTGTAGCGGGGGGGGCGATGCACACTGAAGCTTTCTTT
CASSVAGGAMHTEAFF
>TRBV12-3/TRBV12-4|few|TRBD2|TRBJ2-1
TGTGCCAGCAGTTCCGGGACTAGCGCGAATGAGCAGTTCTTC
CASSSGTSANEQFF
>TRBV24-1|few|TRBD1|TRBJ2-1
TGTGCCACCAGTGACACACAGGGGAGAGGCTACAATGAGCAGTTCTTC
CATSDTQGRGYNEQFF
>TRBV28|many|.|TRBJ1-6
TGTGCCAGCTGTCAGGGTATGAATTCACCCCTCCACTTT
CASCQGMNSPLHF
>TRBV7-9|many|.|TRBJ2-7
TGTGCCAGCAGCTTAGGGGGAAACGGCGAGCAGTACTTC
CASSLGGNGEQYF
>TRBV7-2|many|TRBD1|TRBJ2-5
TGTGCCAGCAGCCCGCGGGACAGGCGAGAGACCCAGTACTTC
CASSPRDRRETQYF
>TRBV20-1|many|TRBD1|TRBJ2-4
TGCAGTGCTAACAGGGGCCCCTTAGCCAAAAACATTCAGTACTTC
CSANRGPLAKNIQYF
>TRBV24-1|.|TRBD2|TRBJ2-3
TGTGCCACCAGTGTTAGCGGGAGTCCAGATACGCAGTATTTT
CATSVSGSPDTQYF
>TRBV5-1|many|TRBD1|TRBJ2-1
TGCGCCAGCAGCGCAGGACAGGGGGCCTACAATGAGCAGTTCTTC
CASSAGQGAYNEQFF
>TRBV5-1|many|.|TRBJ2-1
TGCGCCAGCAATGACAGGACTATCGGTGAGCAGTTCTTC
CASNDRTIGEQFF
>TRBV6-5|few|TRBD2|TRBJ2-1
TGTGCCAGCAGCTCGACTAGCGGGAGATCCCACAATGAGCAGTTCTTC
CASSSTSGRSHNEQFF
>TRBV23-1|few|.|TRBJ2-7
TGCGCCAGCGATCAAACGCGGGACAGTCTACGGTACGAGCAGTACTTC
CASDQTRDSLRYEQYF
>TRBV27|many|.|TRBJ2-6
TGTGCCAGCAGCCTTGGGTCAAGGACGCTAAGCTCTGGGGCCAACGTCCTGACTTTC
CASSLGSRTLSSGANVLTF
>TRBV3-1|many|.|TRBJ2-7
TGTGCCAGCAGCCCACCCGGGACCACCTACGAGCAGTACTTC
CASSPPGTTYEQYF
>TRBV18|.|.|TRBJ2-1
TGTGCCAGCTCGCCGACGTATAGCTCCTACAATGAGCAGTTCTTC
CASSPTYSSYNEQFF
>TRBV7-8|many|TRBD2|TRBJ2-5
TGTGCCACCGGGACTAGCGGGAGGGTTCAAGAGACCCAGTACTTC
CATGTSGRVQETQYF
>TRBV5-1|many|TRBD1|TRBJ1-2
TGCGCCAGCCAGGACAGGGAGGATGGCTACACCTTC
CASQDREDGYTF
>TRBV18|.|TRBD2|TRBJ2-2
TGTGCCAGCTCACCACGCCCTAGCGGGAGGGCTACCGGGGAGCTGTTTTTT
CASSPRPSGRATGELFF
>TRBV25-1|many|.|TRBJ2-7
TGTGCCAGCAGTGGCACAGGGTTCTACGAGCAGTACTTC
CASSGTGFYEQYF
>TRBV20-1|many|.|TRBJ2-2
TGCAGTGCTAGCCAGGGTACCACCGGGGAGCTGTTTTTT
CSASQGTTGELFF
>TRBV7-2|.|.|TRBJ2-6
TGTGCCAGCAGCTTAGACTTCCGGGCCAACGTCCTGACTTTC
CASSLDFRANVLTF
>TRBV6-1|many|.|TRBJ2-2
TGTGCCAGCAGACTAGCACCTGTGGACGGGGAGCTGTTTTTT
CASRLAPVDGELFF
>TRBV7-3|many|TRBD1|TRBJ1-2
TGTGCCAGCAGCTCAAGTCCCCACAGGGGGCACACCTTC
CASSSSPHRGHTF
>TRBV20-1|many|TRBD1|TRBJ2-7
TGCAGTGGACTCTCCCAGGGGGCTTCCTACGAGCAGTACTTC
CSGLSQGASYEQYF
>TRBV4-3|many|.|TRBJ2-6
TGCGCCAGCAGCCATGATGTAGGGATCGGGGCCAACGTCCTGACTTTC
CASSHDVGIGANVLTF
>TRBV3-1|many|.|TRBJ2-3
TGTGCCAGCAGCCAAGTATTCAGCGGAAGAACAGATACGCAGTATTTT
CASSQVFSGRTDTQYF
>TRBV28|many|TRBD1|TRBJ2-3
TGTGCCAGCAGTCCCGGGACAGCCCGCACAGATACGCAGTATTTT
CASSPGTARTDTQYF
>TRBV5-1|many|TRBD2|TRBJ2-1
TGCGCCAGCAGCTTGGATCTAGCGGCCAGCTCCTACAATGAGCAGTTCTTC
CASSLDLAASSYNEQFF
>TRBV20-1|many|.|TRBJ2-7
TGCAGTGCTAGCTCGGCTAGCTCCCACGAGCAGTACTTC
CSASSASSHEQYF
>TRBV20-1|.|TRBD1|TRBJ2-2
TGCAGTGCTACGGACAGGGGAGTCACCGGGGAGCTGTTTTTT
CSATDRGVTGELFF
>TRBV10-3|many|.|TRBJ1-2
TGTGCCATCAGTGATTCGAGACAGCTTGGCTACACCTTC
CAISDSRQLGYTF
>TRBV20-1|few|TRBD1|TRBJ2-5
TGCAGTGCTGGCAGGGGGCGCGGTGAGACCCAGTACTTC
CSAGRGRGETQYF
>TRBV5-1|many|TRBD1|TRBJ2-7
TGCGCCAGCAGCCCGGGACAGGGAAAGCAGTACTTC
CASSPGQGKQYF
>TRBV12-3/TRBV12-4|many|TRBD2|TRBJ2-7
TGTGCCAGCAGTCTGGGCCCCCCGGGACTAGCCTACGAGCAGTACTTC
CASSLGPPGLAYEQYF
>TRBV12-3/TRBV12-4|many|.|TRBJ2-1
TGTGCCAGCAAAGTCCACCCCCATGAGCAGTTCTTC
CASKVHPHEQFF
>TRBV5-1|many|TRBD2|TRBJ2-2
TGCGCCAGCAGCTTGGAGGCTAGCGGGAGGAGCACCGGGGAGCTGTTTTTT
CASSLEASGRSTGELFF
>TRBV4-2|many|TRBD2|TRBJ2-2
TGTGCCAGCAGCCAAGATTCCCCCAGACTAGCGGGAGGATCGGCCGGGGAGCTGTTTTTT
CASSQDSPRLAGGSAGELFF
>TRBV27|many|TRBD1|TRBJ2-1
TGTGCCAGCATAGAGACAGGGCTTGGCCGGGTAGGTGAGCAGTTCTTC
CASIETGLGRVGEQFF
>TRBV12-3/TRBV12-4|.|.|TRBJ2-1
TGTGCCAGCAGTCGGACGGACGAGAAGTACAATGAGCAGTTCTTC
CASSRTDEKYNEQFF
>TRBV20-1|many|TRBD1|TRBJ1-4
TGCAGTGCGGACTCCGGGACAGGGGCCCGAAATGAAAAACTGTTTTTT
CSADSGTGARNEKLFF
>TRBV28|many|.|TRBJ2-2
TGTGCCAGCAGCCCCGGGAACACCGGGGAGCTGTTTTTT
CASSPGNTGELFF
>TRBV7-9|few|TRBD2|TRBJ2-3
TGTGCCAGCAGCTCGAGGGGACTAGCGGGCCTTAGAGATACGCAGTATTTT
CASSSRGLAGLRDTQYF
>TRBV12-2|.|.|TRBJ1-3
TGTGCAAGTCGCGAGGGGGACAAAACCCGCGGAAACACCATATATTTT
CASREGDKTRGNTIYF
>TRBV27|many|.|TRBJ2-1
TGTGCCAGCAGTTTAAGTGGGAGAGGGTTCAATGAGCAGTTCTTC
CASSLSGRGFNEQFF
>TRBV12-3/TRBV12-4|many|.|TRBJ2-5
TGTGCCAGCAGGCAGGACTTAATCCAAGAGACCCAGTACTTC
CASRQDLIQETQYF
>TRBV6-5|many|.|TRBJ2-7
TGTGCCAGCAGTTCCTCCCGGCAGGGGTGGTACGAGCAGTACTTC
CASSSSRQGWYEQYF
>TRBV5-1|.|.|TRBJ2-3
TGCGCCAGCAGCTTGGCCTTTGAGGGAGCACAAGATACGCAGTATTTT
CASSLAFEGAQDTQYF
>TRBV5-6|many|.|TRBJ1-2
TGTGCCAGCAGCGCGGGACCGGTTAACTATGGCTACACCTTC
CASSAGPVNYGYTF